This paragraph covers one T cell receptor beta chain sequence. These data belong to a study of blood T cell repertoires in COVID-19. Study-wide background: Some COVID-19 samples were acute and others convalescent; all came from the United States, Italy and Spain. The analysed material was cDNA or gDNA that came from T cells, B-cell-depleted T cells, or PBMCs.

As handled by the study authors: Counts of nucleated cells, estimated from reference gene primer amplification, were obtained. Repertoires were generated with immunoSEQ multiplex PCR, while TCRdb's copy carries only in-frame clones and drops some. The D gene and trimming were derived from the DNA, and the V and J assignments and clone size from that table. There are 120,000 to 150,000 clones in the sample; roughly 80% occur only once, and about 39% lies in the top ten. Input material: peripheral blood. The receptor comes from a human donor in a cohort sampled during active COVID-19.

CDR3 region: CAWIPGGLAGGRTDTQYF. CDR3 in DNA: TGTGCCTGGATCCCCGGGGGACTAGCGGGGGGACGCACAGATACGCAGTATTTT. This chain uses TRBV30 with TRBJ2-3, with 15 bases lining up with TRBD2. The V gene's germline CDR1 is GTSNPN and CDR2 SVGIG (reference sequence). CDR3 size: 18 residues. Trimming took 4 bases from V and 1 from J; bases not matched to a gene: 9.